The entry below describes one T cell receptor (beta chain). The antigen it binds to is not known. No base quality values were provided; no much bigger clone lies one nucleotide off. TCRbeta CDR3 regions were amplified from genomic DNA using the immunoSEQ Assay, a bias-controlled multiplex PCR. As for how the authors treated the data: Within the assay, amplification of reference gene primers was used to estimate how many nucleated cells each sample contained. Sequence reads were collapsed and filtered to measure the absolute abundance of every unique TCRbeta CDR3 rearrangement. For each sample, productive Simpson clonality was calculated by taking the square root of Simpson's diversity index across productive rearrangements. TCRdb mirrors the immuneACCESS table, restricted to in-frame sequences. Some clones are absent from its copies; in checked studies, under half trace to an unresolved V gene, and the reason for the others is unknown. V and J calls and clone size follow that table, whereas D and trimming were derived from the DNA. For this sample the table gives roughly 90,000 clones, of which roughly 88% were detected only once. The ten largest clones capture about 1.5% of the sample.

This record belongs to a study of blood T cell repertoires in COVID-19 (dated by TCRdb to the early 2020s). Describing the broader study: Samples covering the acute and convalescent phases of COVID-19 were provided by collaborators in the United States, Italy and Spain. Where available, HLA class I and class II types were obtained from metadata supplied by the sample provider rather than from assay-based typing. The prospective study material was composed of cDNA or gDNA derived from T cells, B-cell-depleted T cells, or PBMCs. The sample metadata nearly always contained a de-identified subject ID, COVID-19 status, age in years and sex. The dataset comprised deeply sampled blood TCRbeta repertoires from subjects exposed to, actively infected with, or recovered from COVID-19. Samples were obtained from the ongoing ImmuneRACE study (first 160 participants) and from 1,000 to 1,500 subjects provided by 6 global collaborators. The repertoires were released in a freely available public database intended as a resource for research on the immune response to SARS-CoV-2.

V is clipped by 1 base and J by 2 bases, and the sequence between their germline boundaries is 9 bases long. According to the germline V gene, CDR1 reads SGHTA and CDR2 reads FQGNSA. The CDR3 numbers 14 residues from cysteine through phenylalanine. Solely the CDR3 DNA is kept, with 42 bases framed from the first base. Each collaborating institution followed its own protocols to collect whole blood in K2EDTA tubes. For TCRbeta analysis, collaborator samples were shipped as frozen whole blood, as isolated PBMCs, or as DNA extracted from either sample type. The full study reports these points: The amount of clinical and demographic metadata varied by source and participant and was provided uncurated.

The chain is encoded by TRBV7-2 joined to TRBJ2-7; TRBD1 could be the D gene, as 5 bases match. The sequencing sample was made of peripheral blood. This receptor was identified in a human donor with active COVID-19. The donor label of this sample is uncertain. The DNA sequence is given as TGTGCCAGCAGCTTAGTGCCAGGGACCTACGAGCAGTACTTC. This gives the protein CASSLVPGTYEQYF.